The 30 T cell receptor beta chains listed next were all sequenced from one sample in a study of CD8 T cells in ankylosing spondylitis. TCRdb re-derived calls from the 5' RACE reads in MiXCR, one entry per CDR3 protein. This sample has hundreds of thousands of distinct CDR3 sequences, with around a quarter found just once. The specimen sequenced was blood, either unsorted or a sorted T cell fraction (not recorded which). These receptors came from a male donor with ankylosing spondylitis or in good health (not recorded which).

The chain links TRBV20-1 to TRBJ1-2; the match to TRBD1 covers 8 bases. Germline V gives CDR1 DFQATT, CDR2 SNEGSKA (reference sequence). This CDR3 has 14 amino acids. Germline trimming cut 1 base from V and 2 bases from J; bases unmatched to any gene: 3. The CDR3 coding sequence is TGCAGTGCTAGAGTGCAGGGGGCGAACTATGGCTACACCTTC. It yields the protein CSARVQGANYGYTF.

The CDR3 bases are TGCGCCAGCAGCCATAGTCCTGGACAGGAGAAAGTTTTCTTT. It codes for CASSHSPGQEKVFF. This chain links TRBV4-1 with TRBJ1-1; 7 bases line up with TRBD1. The CDR3 covers 14 residues. Germline V CDR1 and CDR2: MGHRA, YSYEKL. V lost 3 bases to trimming and J lost 13 bases; unmatched junction nucleotides: 14.

CDR3 loop: CSVGESYNEQFF. The CDR3, as DNA: TGCAGCGTTGGAGAGAGCTACAATGAGCAGTTCTTC. The genes are TRBV29-1 and TRBJ2-1; D is uncertain. V lost 4 bases and J 3 bases, leaving 7 bases between the germline ends. The length of the CDR3 is 12 residues. CDR1 is SQVTM, CDR2 ANQGSEA, per germline.

This clonotype has a count of ten or more. The chain carries TRBV11-2 and TRBJ2-1; the match to TRBD2 covers 10 bases. The germline CDR1 and CDR2 sequences are SGHAT and FQNNGV. V was clipped by 1 base and J by 6 bases; unmatched bases: 3. The CDR3 has 15 residues. The CDR3 sequence is CASSLGTSGANEQFF. For the CDR3, the DNA is TGTGCCAGCAGCTTAGGGACTAGCGGCGCCAATGAGCAGTTCTTC.

This clonotype came up many times. The gene calls are TRBV20-1 and TRBJ2-1, with 7 bases fitting TRBD2. There are 14 residues in the CDR3. CDR1 and CDR2 (germline): DFQATT, SNEGSKA (reference sequence). Losses at the gene ends were 0 bases for V and 6 bases for J; bases not matched to a gene: 5. DNA for the CDR3: TGCAGTGCTAGAGATAGCGGGTCAGGCAATGAGCAGTTCTTC. Its translation is CSARDSGSGNEQFF.

This clonotype was seen repeatedly, ten times or more. Relative to the germline gene, one junction end is altered; a read error may explain this. This chain connects TRBV7-7 to TRBJ2-1; 10 bases align to TRBD2. Germline CDR1 and CDR2: SSHAT and FNYEAQ (reference sequence). CDR3 size: 15 residues. The CDR3 DNA follows: TGTGCTAGCAGCTTATCGAGCGGGAGGGCTGGTGAGCAGTTCTTC. Its protein is CASSLSSGRAGEQFF. Together with reference TRBV7-7 and TRBJ2-1, the CDR3 gives the full variable domain: GAGVSQSPRYKVTKRGQDVTLRCDPISSHATLYWYQQALGQGPEFLTYFNYEAQPDKSGLPSDRFSAERPEGSISTLTIQRTEQRDSAMYRCASSLSSGRAGEQFFGPGTRLTVL.

Concerning this clonotype: A much larger clone differs by one base, so this may be a read error. The chain joins TRBV29-1 to TRBJ2-1; 9 bases are shared with TRBD2. CDR3 length: 14 amino acids. Germline CDR1 reads SQVTM; CDR2 reads ANQGSEA. DNA for the CDR3: TGCAGCGTTGACATAGCGGGAGTGTACAATGAGCGGTTCTTC. Translation: CSVDIAGVYNERFF.

There are many counts of this clonotype. The chain recombines TRBV9 with TRBJ2-7; 9 nucleotides line up with TRBD2. The ends lost 5 bases at V and 3 bases at J; junction bases unmatched: 6. The CDR3 runs 14 residues. Germline V gene lookup returns CDR1 SGDLS and CDR2 YYNGEE. CDR3 coding DNA: TGTGCCAGCAGAGTACTAGCGGGTGACTACGAGCAGTACTTC. It encodes CASRVLAGDYEQYF.

This clonotype was recorded a few times. The CDR3 loop is CATSRDRYGRASNEQYF. CDR3 DNA sequence: TGTGCCACCAGCAGAGATCGTTACGGGAGGGCCAGCAACGAGCAGTACTTC. J is TRBJ2-7 and V is TRBV15, with TRBD2 matching over 8 bases. This CDR3 has 17 residues. The J segment lost 5 bases and the V segment lost 0 bases, leaving 12 bases of the junction unmatched. CDR1 and CDR2 from the germline V gene are LNHNV and YYDKDF (reference sequence).

V is TRBV2 and J is TRBJ1-2; TRBD1 matches 8 bases. There are 14 residues in the CDR3. Trimming removed 3 bases from V and 2 bases from J; junction bases left unmatched: 2. From germline, CDR1 is SNHLY and CDR2 FYNNEI. As DNA, the CDR3 is TGTGCCAGCAGTGAGGACAGGGCAAACTATGGCTACACCTTC. It specifies CASSEDRANYGYTF.

The sample holds many counts of this clonotype. The CDR3 DNA reads TGTGCCAGCAGCTTGGTCCGACAGGCGGAGACCCAGTACTTC. This translates into CASSLVRQAETQYF. The V gene is TRBV5-6, the J gene TRBJ2-5; the D gene is possibly TRBD1 (6 bases). The CDR3 extends over 14 amino acids. Trimming left V 0 bases short and J 5 bases short, with 11 bases between. Per the germline V gene, CDR1 is SGHDT and CDR2 is YYEEEE.

The chain carries TRBV4-2 and TRBJ2-7, with D hard to call. This CDR3 spans 14 amino acids. In germline, CDR1 is LGHNA, CDR2 YNFKEQ. V lost 5 bases and J 5 bases, leaving 16 bases between the germline ends. The CDR3, as DNA: TGTGCCAGCAGCTCAAGACCCCTCAAGGACGAGCAGTACTTC. Residues: CASSSRPLKDEQYF.

In this sample, this clonotype turned up many times. The V gene is TRBV2, the J gene TRBJ2-3; no definite D call. The CDR3 extends over 15 amino acids. CDR1 SNHLY and CDR2 FYNNEI come from the germline V gene. V lost 5 bases, J lost 2 bases, and 14 bases lay in between. Written as DNA, the CDR3 is TGTGCCAGCAGTTTGGACGGTACCAACACAGATACGCAGTATTTT. Translated: CASSLDGTNTDTQYF.

This clonotype was seen more than once but under ten times. The chain couples TRBV29-1 to TRBJ2-1, with 7 bases fitting TRBD2. This CDR3 has 12 amino acids. V was pared by 7 bases and J by 4 bases, with 4 bases of the junction left unmatched. Germline CDR1 reads SQVTM; CDR2 reads ANQGSEA. CDR3 amino acids: CSGASGYNEQFF. Here the CDR3 DNA reads TGCAGCGGGGCTAGCGGTTACAATGAGCAGTTCTTC.

V gene TRBV5-1 combines with J gene TRBJ1-6; D gene uncertain. Germline CDR1 reads SGHRS; CDR2 reads YFSETQ. V was clipped by 3 bases and J by 6 bases, with 10 bases between them. The CDR3 has 14 amino acids. The CDR3 DNA sequence: TGCGCCAGCAGCTCAGACACCGCTAATTCACCCCTCCACTTT. It encodes CASSSDTANSPLHF.

This clonotype came up a few times. The V gene is TRBV7-2, the J gene TRBJ2-1; 10 positions agree with TRBD2. The CDR3 sequence is 13 residues long. V lost 1 base to trimming and J lost 12 bases; unmatched junction nucleotides: 3. CDR1 and CDR2 from the germline V gene are SGHTA and FQGNSA. This CDR3 reads CASSLGLAGGQFF. The CDR3 region has the DNA TGTGCCAGCAGCTTAGGATTAGCGGGAGGGCAGTTCTTC. Looking up the rest from reference TRBV7-2 and TRBJ2-1 gives the full variable domain: GAGVSQSPSNKVTEKGKDVELRCDPISGHTALYWYRQSLGQGLEFLIYFQGNSAPDKSGLPSDRFSAERTGGSVSTLTIQRTQQEDSAVYLCASSLGLAGGQFFGPGTRLTVL.

This clonotype came up many times. The chain joins TRBV5-5 to TRBJ2-5, with TRBD2 matching over 7 bases. The CDR3 totals 15 residues. Germline trimming cut 2 bases from V and 2 bases from J; bases unmatched to any gene: 6. Germline CDR1 SGHKS, CDR2 YYEKEE (reference sequence). CDR3: CASSFGEGRQETQYF. The DNA for the CDR3 is TGTGCCAGCAGCTTCGGGGAGGGGAGGCAAGAGACCCAGTACTTC.

This clonotype was counted ten times or more. The CDR3 loop is CASSPGTASRNYGYTF. The CDR3 bases are TGCGCCAGCAGCCCGGGGACAGCAAGCCGGAACTATGGCTACACCTTC. The chain combines TRBV5-1 with TRBJ1-2; 7 bases agree with TRBD1. This CDR3 has 16 residues. The trim removed 4 bases at V and 2 bases at J, leaving 11 bases unmatched. The germline CDR1 and CDR2 sequences are SGHRS and YFSETQ.

The J gene is TRBJ2-5, the V gene TRBV5-1; the match to TRBD1 covers 9 bases. Germline-derived CDR1 and CDR2 are SGHRS and YFSETQ. The CDR3 spans 13 residues. V lost 4 bases to trimming and J lost 10 bases; unmatched junction nucleotides: 8. CDR3 protein: CASSAWTGEDQYF. The CDR3 DNA follows: TGCGCCAGCAGCGCCTGGACAGGGGAGGACCAGTACTTC.

Ten or more counts support this clonotype. V is TRBV14 and J is TRBJ2-7; D is ambiguous. V was pared by 0 bases and J by 6 bases, with 9 bases between. The CDR3 consists of 13 residues. Germline V lookup: CDR1 SGHDN, CDR2 FVKESK. For the CDR3, the DNA is TGTGCCAGCAGCCAAGATTTCCAGACCGAGCAGTACTTC. Its protein product is CASSQDFQTEQYF.

This clonotype showed up many times. V and J are TRBV12-3 or TRBV12-4 and TRBJ2-7; 9 bases fit TRBD1. With 6 bases clipped from V and 0 bases from J, the junction kept 6 bases outside the gene matches. The CDR3 consists of 15 residues. CDR3 region: CASSPGTGSSYEQYF. The CDR3 nucleotides are TGTGCCAGCAGCCCCGGGACAGGGTCCTCCTACGAGCAGTACTTC.

J is TRBJ2-7 and V is TRBV20-1, with TRBD1 matching 10 bases. With 2 bases clipped from V and 2 bases from J, the junction kept 6 bases outside the gene matches. The CDR3 is made up of 15 amino acids. Germline V lookup: CDR1 DFQATT, CDR2 SNEGSKA (reference sequence). DNA of the CDR3: TGCAGTGCTAGAACGACAGGGGGCGGACCCTACGAGCAGTACTTC. Translation: CSARTTGGGPYEQYF.

This clonotype was detected many times. DNA for the CDR3: TGCAGTGCTATAAGGGGGGGGGCAAGCAATCAGCCCCAGCATTTT. As protein: CSAIRGGASNQPQHF. This rearrangement joins TRBV20-1 to TRBJ1-5; the D gene is possibly TRBD1 (6 bases). The CDR3 covers 15 residues. The germline V and J ends were trimmed by 4 bases and 1 base, with 14 bases remaining between them. Germline V CDR1 and CDR2: DFQATT, SNEGSKA (reference sequence).

This clonotype was seen ten or more times. This chain links TRBV5-6 with TRBJ2-3; TRBD2 matches 9 bases. The J segment lost 4 bases and the V segment lost 4 bases, leaving 13 bases of the junction unmatched. Germline CDR1 reads SGHDT; CDR2 reads YYEEEE. This CDR3 has 17 amino acids. In nucleotides, the CDR3 is TGTGCCAGCAGCCACCAACTTCCCGCGGGAGGGCCAGATACGCAGTATTTT. Residues: CASSHQLPAGGPDTQYF.

This chain connects TRBV6-1 to TRBJ1-5; 8 bases line up with TRBD1. The CDR3 covers 15 residues. V was pared by 6 bases and J by 4 bases, with 8 bases of the junction left unmatched. Germline V lookup: CDR1 MNHNS, CDR2 SASEGT. The CDR3 DNA is TGTGCCAGCAGGACCGGGACAGGTAATAATCAGCCCCAGCATTTT. Its translation is CASRTGTGNNQPQHF.

Only a few counts were recorded for this clonotype. The gene calls are TRBV29-1 and TRBJ2-7, with TRBD2 as a possible D gene (6 bases). Looked up from germline, CDR1 is SQVTM and CDR2 is ANQGSEA. V was cut by 4 bases and J by 2 bases, with 9 bases left in between. This CDR3 is 12 amino acids long. Here the CDR3 reads CSVASVAYEQYF. CDR3 sequence (DNA): TGCAGCGTTGCTAGCGTCGCCTACGAGCAGTACTTC.

The chain recombines TRBV4-2 with TRBJ2-1; 8 bases map to TRBD2. V lost 3 bases to trimming and J lost 0 bases; unmatched junction nucleotides: 10. Germline V CDR1 and CDR2: LGHNA, YNFKEQ. The CDR3 covers 18 residues. The CDR3 protein is CASSHSSGFQSSYNEQFF. CDR3 nucleotides: TGTGCCAGCAGCCATTCTAGCGGGTTCCAGAGCTCCTACAATGAGCAGTTCTTC.

This clonotype was seen repeatedly, ten times or more. V is TRBV5-1 and J is TRBJ1-4; tentative D call: TRBD1 (5 bases). The CDR3 runs 15 residues. Germline assignment: CDR1 SGHRS and CDR2 YFSETQ. Trimming removed 3 bases from V and 3 bases from J, with 12 bases in between. The CDR3 bases are TGCGCCAGCAGCTCCGGGGGAATGGCTAATGAAAAACTGTTTTTT. It translates to CASSSGGMANEKLFF.

This chain links TRBV20-1 with TRBJ2-5; 7 bases are shared with TRBD2. Germline V gene lookup returns CDR1 DFQATT and CDR2 SNEGSKA (reference sequence). The CDR3 has 12 amino acids. CDR3 sequence reads: CRGGTREETQYF. The CDR3 coding sequence is TGCAGGGGAGGGACCCGAGAAGAGACCCAGTACTTC.

This clonotype was observed many times. The genes are TRBV20-1 and TRBJ2-1; the match to TRBD2 covers 10 bases. V was pared by 3 bases and J by 1 base, with 9 bases of the junction left unmatched. The CDR3 totals 17 residues. Germline CDR1 DFQATT, CDR2 SNEGSKA (reference sequence). The CDR3 is CSARDSGRAESYNEQFF. The CDR3 nucleotides read TGCAGTGCTAGGGACAGCGGGAGGGCCGAGTCCTACAATGAGCAGTTCTTC.